The T cell receptor (beta chain) under discussion was sequenced for a study of blood T cell repertoires in COVID-19. The table lists this clone with a count of one. All enrollees were roughly 18 to 100 years old and from 20 to 25 US areas. Cohort 3 donors counted as recovered after two negative PCRs, clearance, or resolved symptoms. Original processing methods: Amplified reference gene primers provided the basis for estimating nucleated cell counts. Sequenced by immunoSEQ multiplex PCR; TCRdb stores in-frame clones only, minus some. The D gene and trimming were derived from the DNA, and the V and J assignments and clone size from that table. The table lists some 200,000 clones, 82% of them singletons. The trim removed 6 bases at V and 4 bases at J, leaving 4 bases unmatched. The CDR3 is 15 amino acids. Looked up from germline, CDR1 is LGHDT and CDR2 is YNNKEL (reference sequence).

Sequenced input: PBMCs or T cells enriched from blood (not recorded which). The chain uses TRBV3-1 (or the pseudogene TRBV3-2) and TRBJ2-1; TRBD2 matches at 12 bases. This sequence was found in a man aged 40-55 years who had recovered from COVID-19. The CDR3 reads CASRSGTSGYNEQFF. The CDR3 coding sequence is TGTGCCAGCAGATCCGGGACTAGCGGGTACAATGAGCAGTTCTTC.